This T cell receptor beta chain is from a study of blood T cell repertoires in COVID-19 (dated by TCRdb to 2020 to 2021). General notes on the study: The collaborator samples originated in the United States, Italy and Spain and spanned the acute and convalescent phases of COVID-19. The material from the prospective study consisted of cDNA or gDNA derived from T cells, B-cell-depleted T cells, or PBMCs. Subjects who had been exposed to COVID-19, were actively infected with it, or had recovered from it provided the deeply sampled blood TCRbeta repertoires that made up the dataset. A freely available public database, intended as a resource for researchers studying the immune response to SARS-CoV-2, is where the repertoires were released. The samples were drawn from the first 160 participants of the ongoing ImmuneRACE study and from 950 to 1,500 subjects provided by 6 global collaborators. A de-identified subject ID, COVID-19 status, age in years and sex were almost always included in the sample metadata. Where available, HLA class I and class II types were taken from metadata supplied by the sample provider and were not determined by assay-based typing. Findings and caveats that apply to the study as a whole: How much clinical and demographic metadata was included differed by source and by participant, and the metadata was provided uncurated.

Each collaborating institution followed its own protocols to collect whole blood in K2EDTA tubes. For TCRbeta analysis, collaborator samples were shipped as frozen whole blood, as isolated PBMCs, or as DNA extracted from either sample type. This clone was observed a few times. It has no known antigen specificity. Within one base of it there is no much larger clone, and no base qualities were kept. The CDR3 runs 16 amino acids, cysteine and phenylalanine included. The DNA shown is the 48-base CDR3, in frame from base 1. The germline V gene encodes CDR1 KGHSH and CDR2 LQKENI. Trimming takes 3 bases from V and 4 bases from J, and the germline ends sit 15 bases apart. The immunoSEQ Assay, a bias-controlled multiplex PCR, was used to amplify TCRbeta CDR3 regions from genomic DNA. Under the source paper's analysis protocol: The number of nucleated cells in each sample was estimated from the amplification of reference gene primers within the assay. To quantify the absolute abundance of each unique TCRbeta CDR3 rearrangement, sequence reads were collapsed and filtered. Productive Simpson clonality was computed per sample as the square root of Simpson's diversity index over productive rearrangements. The table comes from immuneACCESS by way of TCRdb, which keeps in-frame sequences with V and J called. Part of the clones is missing from these tables; in studies checked, under half for an unresolved V gene and the rest for unknown reasons. That table supplies the V and J calls and clone size; D and trimming were determined from the DNA. This sample is represented by tens of thousands of clones; approximately 83% of them were singletons. Roughly 4.5% of the sample is taken by the ten largest.

The sample comprised peripheral blood. This receptor was obtained from a woman in her fifties or sixties with acute or convalescent COVID-19. Rearrangement joined TRBV18 to TRBJ1-4; TRBD1 could be the D gene, as 6 bases match. The DNA sequence is as follows: TGTGCCAGCTCACCCACCCCCGACAGGAGTAATGAAAAACTGTTTTTT. Its translation is CASSPTPDRSNEKLFF.